This TCR beta chain was sequenced for a study of T cells in Graves' hyperthyroidism and ophthalmopathy. Uncontrolled infection, other autoimmune disease, pregnancy or lactation led to exclusion. On the basis of clinical symptoms, serum thyroxine and TRAb, thyroid ultrasound and orbital computed tomography, diagnoses were made. Points on this clonotype: The antigen is undetermined.

The germline V gene has CDR1 SGDLS and CDR2 YYNGEE. The CDR3 loop spans 13 amino acids. V was pared by 3 bases and J by 8 bases, with 14 bases between. General observations from the study: Ophthalmopathy was told apart from stable hyperthyroidism by a 13 V-J model.

Regions amplified from RNA transcripts were the TCR beta CDR3 regions. The TCR CDR3 first-round RT-PCR relied on the HTBI primer set. TCRdb re-derived calls from the multiplex PCR reads in MiXCR, one entry per CDR3 protein. The table records 480,000 or so distinct CDR3 sequences, about 45% of them present only once. V and J are TRBV9 and TRBJ1-1; tentative D call: TRBD1 (5 bases). This TCR came from an adult woman with Graves' disease, either hyperthyroidism or ophthalmopathy (not recorded which). Sequencing was done on a sample of peripheral blood or thyroid tissue (not recorded which). DNA of the CDR3: TGTGCCAGCAGCGCGGGGACGAATCAAGAAGCTTTCTTT. Translation: CASSAGTNQEAFF.